This T cell receptor (beta chain) is from a study of blood T cell repertoires in COVID-19 (TCRdb year 2020). For the wider study: The collaborator samples originated in the United States, Italy and Spain and spanned the acute and convalescent phases of COVID-19. The material from the prospective study consisted of cDNA or gDNA derived from T cells, B-cell-depleted T cells, or PBMCs. Deeply sampled blood TCRbeta repertoires from subjects exposed to, actively infected with, or recovered from COVID-19 were included in the dataset. The repertoires were released in a freely available public database meant as a resource for research on the immune response to SARS-CoV-2. Samples were obtained from the ongoing ImmuneRACE study (first 160 participants) and from over 1,000 subjects provided by 6 global collaborators. A de-identified subject ID, COVID-19 status, age in years and sex were almost always included in the sample metadata. Where available, HLA class I and class II types were taken from metadata supplied by the sample provider and were not determined by assay-based typing. What the study reported, not specific to this receptor: Clinical and demographic metadata were provided uncurated, with the amount varying by source and participant.

TCRbeta CDR3 regions were amplified from genomic DNA by means of the immunoSEQ Assay, a bias-controlled multiplex PCR. Per the original workflow: The number of nucleated cells in each sample was estimated by amplification of reference gene primers within the assay. Sequence reads were collapsed and filtered to measure the absolute abundance of every unique TCRbeta CDR3 rearrangement. Productive Simpson clonality was computed per sample as the square root of Simpson's diversity index over productive rearrangements. TCRdb carries this immuneACCESS record with in-frame sequences only. Its versions omit some clonotypes, under half of them owing to an unresolved V gene in the studies checked, with the rest unexplained. V, J and clone size are those of that table, while D and trimming were read from the DNA. The sample yields more than 300,000 clones; around 86% were counted once. The ten largest clones take up around 9.3% of the sample.

CDR1 and CDR2, looked up from the germline V gene, are SGHTA and FQGNSA. The CDR3, from cysteine to phenylalanine, totals 15 residues. Here the CDR3 DNA is all that survives: 45 bases in frame from base 1. The trim is 5 bases for V and 2 bases for J, with a gap of 13 bases between the germline ends. A remark on this clone: The antigen this receptor binds is unknown. The record has no base qualities; no much larger clone is one base away.

Participants in the prospective study were enrolled through a virtual design, were aged about 18 to 100 years, and lived in roughly 24 United States geographic areas. Cohort assignment in the prospective study relied on participant-reported clinical history from a screening survey and a study questionnaire. ImmuneRACE Cohort 3 recovered participants were defined by two consecutive negative NP/OP PCR tests, healthcare professional clearance, or symptom resolution. Each participant in the prospective study had whole blood, serum and a nasopharyngeal or oropharyngeal swab collected by mobile phlebotomists. Prospective study participants could optionally give additional blood draws and questionnaires over an approximately two-month period. Blood samples from the prospective study were shipped frozen or at room temperature prior to DNA extraction.

The chain uses TRBV7-2 and TRBJ2-1, with the D gene call left open. The source of this sequence is a woman between 18 and 29 years old who had recovered from COVID-19. Sequencing input: PBMCs or T cells enriched from blood (not recorded which). This receptor has the CDR3 CASSPSNGPYNEQFF. In nucleotide form, the sequence is TGTGCCAGCAGCCCTTCGAACGGTCCCTACAATGAGCAGTTCTTC. The CDR3 plus the reference TRBV7-2 and TRBJ2-1 genes for the other parts give the full variable domain: GAGVSQSPSNKVTEKGKDVELRCDPISGHTALYWYRQSLGQGLEFLIYFQGNSAPDKSGLPSDRFSAERTGGSVSTLTIQRTQQEDSAVYLCASSPSNGPYNEQFFGPGTRLTVL.